Listed below are T cell receptor beta chains from one sample, sequenced in a study of CD8+ T cells in alopecia areata. Profiled with immunoSEQ multiplex PCR; TCRdb holds only in-frame clones, not every one. The sample shows 85,000 to 110,000 clones, around three fifths of them seen only once. The specimen sequenced was CD4+ T cells sorted from blood. The source of these receptors is a human donor in good health. Both conserved end residues are part of each CDR3. The D gene is left open where the match is weak. Rows may omit the clone size; those that give it use once, few, many or a size class.

d_gene,abundance,j_gene,v_gene,CDR3aa,CDR3nt
.,few,TRBJ2-5,TRBV11-2,CGCRDDRKTQYF,TGTGGTTGCAGGGACGATAGAAAGACCCAGTACTTC
TRBD1,few,TRBJ1-3,TRBV5-1,CASRRDSRNTIYF,TGCGCCAGCAGACGGGACAGCCGAAACACCATATATTTT
.,.,TRBJ2-7,TRBV6-4,CASSDSKGTFSYEQYF,TGTGCCAGCAGTGACTCGAAAGGGACGTTCTCCTACGAGCAGTACTTC
.,.,TRBJ2-5,TRBV6-5,CASRSRGGSGTQYF,TGTGCCAGCAGGAGCCGTGGGGGGTCGGGGACCCAGTACTTC
TRBD2,few,TRBJ2-4,TRBV29-1,CSVAGTWEGAGTAKNIQYF,TGCAGCGTTGCGGGCACTTGGGAGGGAGCGGGAACGGCCAAAAACATTCAGTACTTC
.,.,TRBJ1-2,TRBV25-1,CASSRGPNYGYTF,TGTGCCAGCAGCCGGGGACCGAACTATGGCTACACCTTC
TRBD2,.,TRBJ2-2,TRBV29-1,CSPGLAANTGELFF,TGCAGCCCCGGACTAGCGGCCAACACCGGGGAGCTGTTTTTT
.,.,TRBJ2-7,TRBV25-1,CASSEKKTVTYEQYF,TGTGCCAGCAGTGAAAAGAAGACAGTCACCTACGAGCAGTACTTC
.,.,TRBJ1-1,TRBV6-5,CASSYRMTLNTEAFF,TGTGCCAGCAGTTATCGGATGACATTGAACACTGAAGCTTTCTTT
.,.,TRBJ1-4,TRBV23-1,CASSHPPDSKNPEKLFF,TGCGCCAGCAGTCACCCGCCCGACAGTAAGAATCCCGAAAAACTGTTTTTT